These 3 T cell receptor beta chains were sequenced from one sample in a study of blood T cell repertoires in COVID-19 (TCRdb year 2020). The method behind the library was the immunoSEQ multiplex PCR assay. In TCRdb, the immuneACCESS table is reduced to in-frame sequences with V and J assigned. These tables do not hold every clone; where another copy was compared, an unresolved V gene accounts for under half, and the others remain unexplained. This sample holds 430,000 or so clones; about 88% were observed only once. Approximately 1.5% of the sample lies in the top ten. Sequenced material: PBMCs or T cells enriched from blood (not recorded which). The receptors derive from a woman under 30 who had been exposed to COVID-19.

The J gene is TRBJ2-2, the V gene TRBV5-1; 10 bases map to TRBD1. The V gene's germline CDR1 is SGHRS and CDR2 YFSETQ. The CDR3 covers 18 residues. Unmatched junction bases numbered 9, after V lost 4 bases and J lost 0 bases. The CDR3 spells CASSMGQGPYPNTGELFF. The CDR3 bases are TGCGCCAGCAGCATGGGACAGGGGCCCTACCCGAACACCGGGGAGCTGTTTTTT.

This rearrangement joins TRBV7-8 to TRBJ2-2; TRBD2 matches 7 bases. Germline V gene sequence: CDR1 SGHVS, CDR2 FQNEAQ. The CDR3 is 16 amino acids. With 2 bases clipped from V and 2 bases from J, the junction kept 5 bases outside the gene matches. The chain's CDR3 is CASSLKKRDNTGELFF. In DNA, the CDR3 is TGTGCCAGCAGCTTAAAAAAGCGGGACAACACCGGGGAGCTGTTTTTT.

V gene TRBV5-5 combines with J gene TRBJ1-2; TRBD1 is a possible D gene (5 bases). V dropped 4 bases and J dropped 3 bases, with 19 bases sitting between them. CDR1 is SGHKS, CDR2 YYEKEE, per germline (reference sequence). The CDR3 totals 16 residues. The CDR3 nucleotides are TGTGCCAGCAGCCATCTGTATTACAGGAAATACTATGGCTACACCTTC. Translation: CASSHLYYRKYYGYTF.